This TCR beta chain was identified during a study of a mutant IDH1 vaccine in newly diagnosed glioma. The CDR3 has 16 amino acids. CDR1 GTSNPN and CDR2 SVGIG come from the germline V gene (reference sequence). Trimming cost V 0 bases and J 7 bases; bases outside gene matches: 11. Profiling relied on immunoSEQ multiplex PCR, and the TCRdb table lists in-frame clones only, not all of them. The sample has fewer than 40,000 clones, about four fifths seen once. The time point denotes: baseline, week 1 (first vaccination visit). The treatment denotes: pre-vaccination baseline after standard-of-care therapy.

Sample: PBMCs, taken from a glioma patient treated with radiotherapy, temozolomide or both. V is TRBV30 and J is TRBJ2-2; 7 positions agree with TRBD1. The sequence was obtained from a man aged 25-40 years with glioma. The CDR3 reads CAWSVQTGRLDGELFF. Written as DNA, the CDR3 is TGTGCCTGGAGTGTCCAGACAGGGCGTCTAGACGGGGAGCTGTTTTTT.